These T cell receptor beta chains were read from a single sample in a study of blood T cell repertoires in COVID-19. TCRdb's table, derived via immunoSEQ multiplex PCR, lists solely in-frame clones and lacks some. The sample contains roughly 190,000 clones, about nine tenths of which appear only once. The sample consisted of PBMCs or T cells enriched from blood (not recorded which). The receptors originated from a woman in her twenties or thirties who had recovered from COVID-19. Each CDR3 is given with its conserved first and last residue. D genes are given only for firm matches. The size field is filled for only some rows; it gives once, few, many or a size class.

clone_size,d_call,j_call,v_call,cdr3_nt,cdr3_aa
.,.,TRBJ2-3,TRBV11-3,TGTGCCAGCACCAAGCGATACACAGATACGCAGTATTTT,CASTKRYTDTQYF
.,.,TRBJ1-4,TRBV6-5,TGTGCCAGCAGTTACTCCCCAACAAATATCAATGAAAAACTGTTTTTT,CASSYSPTNINEKLFF
.,.,TRBJ2-3,TRBV13,TGTGCCAGCAGCTACCTCCGCGAGACTAATGTAGGCACAGATACGCAGTATTTT,CASSYLRETNVGTDTQYF
once,TRBD1,TRBJ1-1,TRBV4-2,TGTGCCAGCAGCCAGCCAGACAGGGAGGACACTGAAGCTTTCTTT,CASSQPDREDTEAFF
.,TRBD1,TRBJ1-2,TRBV7-2,TGTGCCAGCAGCCTAGGACAGGGTCCTAACTATGGCTACACCTTC,CASSLGQGPNYGYTF
.,TRBD1,TRBJ2-2,TRBV7-6,TGTGCCAGCAGCTTAGTGTATCAGGGGGCCACCGGGGAGCTGTTTTTT,CASSLVYQGATGELFF
.,.,TRBJ1-3,TRBV19,TGTGCCAGTACCCAACGGGGGTTTGCAAACACCATATATTTT,CASTQRGFANTIYF
.,.,TRBJ2-2,TRBV5-5,TGTGCCAGCAGCTCCTTCGACAGAGACACCGGGGAGCTGTTTTTT,CASSSFDRDTGELFF
.,TRBD2,TRBJ2-2,TRBV7-2,TGTGCCAGCAGCTTAAAACTAGCGGGGTCCTCTGGGACCGGGGAGCTGTTTTTT,CASSLKLAGSSGTGELFF
.,TRBD2,TRBJ2-1,TRBV5-1,TGCGCCAGCAGCTTGCGGGCTAGCGGGAGCTCCTACAATGAGCAGTTCTTC,CASSLRASGSSYNEQFF
.,TRBD1,TRBJ1-1,TRBV29-1,TGCAGCGCGGGACAGGGTGACACTGAAGCTTTCTTT,CSAGQGDTEAFF
.,TRBD1,TRBJ2-7,TRBV5-3,TGTGCCAGAAGCGGAGGGACAGGGCCCCCGTACGAGCAGTACTTC,CARSGGTGPPYEQYF
.,.,TRBJ1-3,TRBV7-3,TGTGCCAGCAGCTTAAAGTTTATTGGGCTGTCCTCTGGAAACACCATATATTTT,CASSLKFIGLSSGNTIYF
few,TRBD2,TRBJ2-1,TRBV11-3,TGTGCCAGCAGCTTCAGCGGGACCTCCTACAATGAGCAGTTCTTC,CASSFSGTSYNEQFF
.,TRBD1,TRBJ1-2,TRBV3-1/TRBV3-2,TGTGCCAGCAGCCAAGGAAGGGGGGGACAGGGCCATGGCTACACCTTC,CASSQGRGGQGHGYTF
.,.,TRBJ1-5,TRBV15,TGTGCCACCAGCAGAGACTGGAGTAGCAATCAGCCCCAGCATTTT,CATSRDWSSNQPQHF
.,TRBD1,TRBJ1-6,TRBV27,TGTGCCAGCAGTGTATGGGACAGGGGGCGATCACCCCTCCACTTT,CASSVWDRGRSPLHF
.,TRBD1,TRBJ1-4,TRBV24-1,TGTGCCACCAGTGACCCTAGGACAGGGGAAGCAGAAAAACTGTTTTTT,CATSDPRTGEAEKLFF
once,.,TRBJ1-1,TRBV7-9,TGTGCCAGCAGCTTTTATCGGGGAAGGACTGAAGCTTTCTTT,CASSFYRGRTEAFF
.,TRBD2,TRBJ2-2,TRBV30,TGTGCCTGGAGTTCTCCTTCGGGACTAGCGGGAGTCCGGGGCGGGGAGCTGTTTTTT,CAWSSPSGLAGVRGGELFF
.,.,TRBJ2-7,TRBV27,TGTGCCAGCAGGGCACGGGACACCTTCTACGAGCAGTACTTC,CASRARDTFYEQYF
.,TRBD2,TRBJ2-1,TRBV9,TGTGCCAGCAGCTCCTCCGGGACTAGGGGCAATGAGCAGTTCTTC,CASSSSGTRGNEQFF
.,.,TRBJ1-5,TRBV7-2,TGTGCCAGCAGCTTAGGTGGAACAGGGACGAATCAGCCCCAGCATTTT,CASSLGGTGTNQPQHF
.,.,TRBJ1-2,TRBV7-3,TGTGCCAGCAGCCCTGGGGCAGGCGGCATCTATGGCTACACCTTC,CASSPGAGGIYGYTF
once,.,TRBJ2-5,TRBV6-2/TRBV6-3,TGTGCCAGCAGTTGGCGACTAGAGAAAGAGACCCAGTACTTC,CASSWRLEKETQYF
.,TRBD1,TRBJ1-2,TRBV18,TGTGCCAGCTCACTTACTTCAGGGGGGTTCGATGGCTACACCTTC,CASSLTSGGFDGYTF
.,.,TRBJ1-1,TRBV18,TGTGCCAGCTCACCAGCAAGGCAGGCGAACACTGAAGCTTTCTTT,CASSPARQANTEAFF
.,.,TRBJ2-7,TRBV11-2,TGTGCCAGCAGCTTACACTACGAGCAGTACTTC,CASSLHYEQYF
.,.,TRBJ1-1,TRBV4-2,TGTGCCAGCAGCCAAGTCTTTAACACTGAAGCTTTCTTT,CASSQVFNTEAFF
.,TRBD1,TRBJ1-1,TRBV19,TGTGCCAGTAGTATAGATGGCACAGGGGTAACTGAAGCTTTCTTT,CASSIDGTGVTEAFF
.,.,TRBJ2-7,TRBV5-1,TGCGCCAGCAGCTTGGCTCTTGGACTGACCTACGAGCAGTACTTC,CASSLALGLTYEQYF
.,TRBD1,TRBJ1-5,TRBV19,TGTGCCAGTAGTATAGTAAGTACAGGGGAGCAGCCCCAGCATTTT,CASSIVSTGEQPQHF
.,.,TRBJ1-6,TRBV18,TGTGCCAGCTCAAGTCAGGGTAACTCCTATAATTCACCCCTCCACTTT,CASSSQGNSYNSPLHF
.,TRBD1,TRBJ1-1,TRBV6-2/TRBV6-3,TGTGCCAGCAGTTACGCAGACAGGGATTACACTGAAGCTTTCTTT,CASSYADRDYTEAFF
.,.,TRBJ1-1,TRBV12-5,TGTGCTAGTGGTTTGCGCGGGGCCTGGAACACTGAAGCTTTCTTT,CASGLRGAWNTEAFF
.,.,TRBJ1-4,TRBV5-1,TGCGCCAGCAGCTTGGAATTTGGCAGGGGAGAGGAAAAACTGTTTTTT,CASSLEFGRGEEKLFF
.,.,TRBJ1-1,TRBV10-2,TGCGCCAGCTACGTGTCGGGGATGAACACTGAAGCTTTCTTT,CASYVSGMNTEAFF
.,.,TRBJ2-3,TRBV7-2,TGTGCCAGCAGCGTATCCACAGATACGCAGTATTTT,CASSVSTDTQYF
few,.,TRBJ1-3,TRBV7-2,TGTGCCAGCAGCTTAGCCTCGGGGGAAGGAAACACCATATATTTT,CASSLASGEGNTIYF
.,TRBD1,TRBJ1-5,TRBV28,TGTGCCAGCAGTCCATGGGACAGGAGCAATCAGCCCCAGCATTTT,CASSPWDRSNQPQHF